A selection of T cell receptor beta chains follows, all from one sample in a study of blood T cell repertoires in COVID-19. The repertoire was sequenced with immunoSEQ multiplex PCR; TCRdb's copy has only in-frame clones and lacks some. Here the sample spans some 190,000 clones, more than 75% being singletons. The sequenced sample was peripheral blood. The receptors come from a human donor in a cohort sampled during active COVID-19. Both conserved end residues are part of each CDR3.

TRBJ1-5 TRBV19 CASSDDSSSNQPQHF
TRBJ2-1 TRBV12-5 CASGLVAGQGKFF
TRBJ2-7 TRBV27 CASSSGQGASEQYF
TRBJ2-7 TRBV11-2 CASSLGPGTYEQYF
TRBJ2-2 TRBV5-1 CASSLVLNTGELFF
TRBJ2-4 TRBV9 CASSAHGGAKNIQYF
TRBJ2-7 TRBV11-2 CASSLDLEQYF
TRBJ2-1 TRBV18 CASSPRVAGGRNEQFF
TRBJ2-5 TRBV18 CASSGSGTETQYF
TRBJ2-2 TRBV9 CASSPYGGNDGELFF
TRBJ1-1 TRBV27 CASSPIPPGAGSNTEAFF
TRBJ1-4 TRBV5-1 CASSLGQGYEKLFF
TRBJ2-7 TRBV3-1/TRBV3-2 CASSHLVGVSHEQYF
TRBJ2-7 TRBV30 CGVGRSHPGEQYF
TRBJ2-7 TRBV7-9 CASSPEGLRWEEQYF
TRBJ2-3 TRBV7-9 CASSFGGGADTQYF
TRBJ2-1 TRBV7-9 CASSWLGVGYNEQFF
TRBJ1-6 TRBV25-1 CASSDWDSQNSPLHF
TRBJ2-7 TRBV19 CASSITPGSKQYF
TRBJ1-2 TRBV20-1 CSASPGVGDYGYTF
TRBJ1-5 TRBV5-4 CASSPDRAQSNQPQHF
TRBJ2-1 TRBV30 CAWSAGGVSYNEQFF
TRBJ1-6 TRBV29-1 CSVGQGYGSPLHF
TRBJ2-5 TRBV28 CASSLWFRETQYF
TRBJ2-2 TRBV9 CASSVSGNTGELFF
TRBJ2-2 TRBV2 CASSEITSGGAAFTGELFF
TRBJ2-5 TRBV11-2 CASSLSISQLETQYF
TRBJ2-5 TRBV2 CASSRGGQETQYF
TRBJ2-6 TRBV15 CATSRRASGANVLTF
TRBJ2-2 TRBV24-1 CATSDLQGRGTGELFF
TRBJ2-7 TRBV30 CAWRGTGEYYEQYF
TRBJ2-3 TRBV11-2 CASSPTRERLTDTQYF
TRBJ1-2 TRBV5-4 CASSLSMGAGDYGYTF
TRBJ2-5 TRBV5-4 CASSFAGTSGVETQYF
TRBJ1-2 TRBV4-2 CASSQWTGEGAGGYTF
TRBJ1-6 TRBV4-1 CASSRGQDNSPLHF
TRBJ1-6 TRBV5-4 CASSLVPRPGGNSPLHF
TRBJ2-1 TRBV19 CASSPQLLASNEQFF
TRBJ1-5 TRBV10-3 CAISESGQYNQPQHF
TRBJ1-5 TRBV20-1 CSASPTGAFNQPQHF
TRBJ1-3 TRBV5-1 CASSLGWTGDTIYF
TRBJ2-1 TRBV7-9 CASSLGPGQGQNEQFF
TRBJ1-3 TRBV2 CASSRVGPPRGRGGNTIYF
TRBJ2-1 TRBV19 CASSLSRGLGSHEQFF
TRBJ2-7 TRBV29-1 CSVDRGAGEQYF
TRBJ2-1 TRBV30 CAWSYGNGEQFF
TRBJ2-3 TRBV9 CASSVVGQSTDTQYF
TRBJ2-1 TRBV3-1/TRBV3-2 CASSQKGNEQFF
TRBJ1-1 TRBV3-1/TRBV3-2 CASSPVGPTEAFF
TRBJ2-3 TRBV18 CASSRTGGSTDTQYF